Shown below are 14 T cell receptor beta chains from a single sample sequenced in a study of T cell changes during pregnancy in multiple sclerosis. Sequenced by immunoSEQ multiplex PCR; TCRdb stores in-frame clones only, minus some. Of about 45,000 clones in the sample, about 93% were seen once. The specimen was CD4+ T cells from peripheral blood mononuclear cells, collected before pregnancy. Receptors originate from a female donor with multiple sclerosis, enrolled in a pregnancy study.

V usage is TRBV7-3 and J usage is TRBJ2-3; 13 bases align to TRBD2. CDR3 length equals 16 residues. Unmatched junction bases numbered 7, after V lost 2 bases and J lost 8 bases. Per germline, CDR1 SGHTA and CDR2 FQGTGA. For the CDR3, the DNA is TGTGCCAGCAGCTTACATGGGACTAGCGGGGTCGGTACGCAGTATTTT. Encoded protein: CASSLHGTSGVGTQYF.

The J gene is TRBJ2-3, the V gene TRBV5-1, with TRBD1 identical over 9 bases. Germline V gene lookup returns CDR1 SGHRS and CDR2 YFSETQ. V lost 3 bases and J lost 7; bases outside the gene matches: 3. This CDR3 is 13 amino acids long. CDR3 sequence (DNA): TGCGCCAGCAGCTCGGACAGGGGCCATACGCAGTATTTT. This translates into CASSSDRGHTQYF.

The chain couples TRBV11-2 to TRBJ1-1; D call uncertain. Germline CDR1 and CDR2: SGHAT and FQNNGV. V was pared by 6 bases and J by 5 bases, with 7 bases between. The CDR3 spans 11 residues. Written as DNA, the CDR3 is TGTGCCAGCAGTTTATCTACTGAAGCTTTCTTT. It codes for CASSLSTEAFF.

The rearrangement links TRBV2 to TRBJ1-5; no reliable D call. There are 11 residues in the CDR3. The germline V gene encodes CDR1 SNHLY and CDR2 FYNNEI. Trimming took off 5 bases at V and 3 bases at J, with 2 bases between the two ends. In nucleotides, the CDR3 is TGTGCCAGCAGTTACAATCAGCCCCAGCATTTT. The encoded protein is CASSYNQPQHF.

The chain couples TRBV5-8 to TRBJ1-1; D is uncertain. This CDR3 region has 14 residues. Germline loops: CDR1 SGHTS, CDR2 YDEGEE. V gave up 1 base and J gave up 9 bases, with 16 bases separating them. In DNA, the CDR3 is TGTGCCAGCAGCTTGAAAGAGACAAGGTTGAAAGCTTTCTTT. The encoded protein is CASSLKETRLKAFF.

This clone was found once. The chain recombines TRBV25-1 with TRBJ2-2; D perhaps matches TRBD2 (6 bases). CDR1 is MGHDK and CDR2 is SYGVNS in the germline V gene. V shed 1 base and J shed 7 bases, with 16 bases lying between them. This CDR3 has 16 residues. CDR3 amino acids: CASSEWGVMAVGELFF. The CDR3 DNA sequence: TGTGCCAGCAGTGAATGGGGGGTGATGGCGGTCGGGGAGCTGTTTTTT.

The chain links TRBV6-1 to TRBJ1-6; D ambiguous. This CDR3 comprises 14 residues. Trimming left V 8 bases short and J 0 bases short, with 8 bases between. Germline CDR1 reads MNHNS; CDR2 reads SASEGT. The CDR3 DNA reads TGTGCCAGCGGGAGGAGCTCCTATAATTCACCCCTCCACTTT. Protein product: CASGRSSYNSPLHF.

This rearrangement joins TRBV2 to TRBJ1-5; unclear D gene. The ends were cut back, 1 base at V and 2 bases at J, with 12 bases in the middle. Germline CDR1 SNHLY, CDR2 FYNNEI. The CDR3 runs 16 residues. The CDR3 sequence: CASSEGRSLGNQPQHF. The CDR3 coding sequence is TGTGCCAGCAGTGAAGGGCGGAGTCTGGGCAATCAGCCCCAGCATTTT.

This clone was counted a single time. This chain joins TRBV5-3 and TRBJ2-7, with a tentative D call TRBD2 (5 bases). TRBV5-3 is known as an ORF, though its function is uncertain. CDR3 length: 15 amino acids. V lost 5 bases to trimming and J lost 2 bases, with 17 bases between them. The CDR3, as DNA: TGTGCCAGAAGGAAAAGTCCCGGAGCGGCCTACGAGCAGTACTTC. Translated, it gives CARRKSPGAAYEQYF.

The rearrangement joins TRBV30 to TRBJ2-6; a possible D gene is TRBD1 (6 bases). V was clipped by 5 bases and J by 2 bases, with 13 bases between them. The CDR3 extends over 15 amino acids. Germline V lookup: CDR1 GTSNPN, CDR2 SVGIG (reference sequence). The CDR3 sequence: CAWDRSMTGANVLTF. The CDR3 nucleotides are TGTGCCTGGGACAGGTCTATGACTGGGGCCAACGTCCTGACTTTC.

The chain couples TRBV7-2 to TRBJ2-3; 7 bases line up with TRBD2. The CDR3 has 15 amino acids. V was pared by 0 bases and J by 4 bases, with 4 bases of the junction left unmatched. From germline, CDR1 is SGHTA and CDR2 FQGNSA. In nucleotides, the CDR3 is TGTGCCAGCAGCTTAGCGGGGGGAGGGGCAGATACGCAGTATTTT. Protein: CASSLAGGGADTQYF.

This rearrangement joins TRBV19 to TRBJ1-2; 9 bases align to TRBD1. V shed 8 bases and J 8 bases; nucleotides not matched to a gene: 9. The CDR3 runs 13 residues. Per germline, CDR1 LNHDA and CDR2 SQIVND (reference sequence). CDR3 bases: TGTGCCAGTTCTGGGACAGGGTTCTTAGGCTACACCTTC. Amino acids: CASSGTGFLGYTF.

The chain recombines TRBV7-2 with TRBJ2-2, with 14 bases fitting TRBD2. The CDR3 length is 18 residues. Trimming took 1 base from V and 7 from J; bases not matched to a gene: 8. CDR1 and CDR2 (germline): SGHTA, FQGNSA. The CDR3 sequence: CASSLGTSGRRIGGELFF. The CDR3, as DNA: TGTGCCAGCAGCTTAGGGACTAGCGGGAGGAGGATTGGCGGGGAGCTGTTTTTT.

The genes are TRBV7-3 and TRBJ2-1, with D possibly being TRBD1 (5 bases). V shed 4 bases and J shed 5 bases, with 9 bases lying between them. Germline CDR1 SGHTA, CDR2 FQGTGA. The CDR3 runs to 13 residues. CDR3 nucleotide sequence: TGTGCCAGCAGCTCCCGCAGGGACAATGAGCAGTTCTTC. It yields the protein CASSSRRDNEQFF.